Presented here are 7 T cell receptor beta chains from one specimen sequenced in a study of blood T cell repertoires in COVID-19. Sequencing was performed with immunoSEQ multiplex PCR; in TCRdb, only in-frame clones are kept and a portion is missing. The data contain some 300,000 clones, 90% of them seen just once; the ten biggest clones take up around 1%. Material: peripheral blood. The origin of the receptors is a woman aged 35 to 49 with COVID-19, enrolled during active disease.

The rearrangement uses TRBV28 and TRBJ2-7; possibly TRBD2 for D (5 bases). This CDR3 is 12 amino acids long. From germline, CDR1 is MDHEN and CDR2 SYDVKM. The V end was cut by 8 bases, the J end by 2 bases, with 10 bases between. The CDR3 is CASPRGAYEQYF. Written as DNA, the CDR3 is TGTGCCAGCCCTCGGGGAGCCTACGAGCAGTACTTC.

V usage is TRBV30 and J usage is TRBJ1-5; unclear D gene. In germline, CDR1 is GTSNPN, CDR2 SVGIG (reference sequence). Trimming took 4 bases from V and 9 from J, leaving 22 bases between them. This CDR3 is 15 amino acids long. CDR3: CAWMVGGSEPGPQHF. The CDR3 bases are TGTGCCTGGATGGTTGGAGGATCTGAGCCGGGGCCCCAGCATTTT.

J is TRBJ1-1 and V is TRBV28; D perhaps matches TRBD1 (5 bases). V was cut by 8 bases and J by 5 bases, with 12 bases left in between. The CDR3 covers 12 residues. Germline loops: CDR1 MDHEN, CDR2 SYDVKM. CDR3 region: CASRPGVTEAFF. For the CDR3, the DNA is TGTGCCAGCCGGCCGGGGGTTACTGAAGCTTTCTTT. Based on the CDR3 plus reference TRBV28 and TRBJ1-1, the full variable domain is DVKVTQSSRYLVKRTGEKVFLECVQDMDHENMFWYRQDPGLGLRLIYFSYDVKMKEKGDIPEGYSVSREKKERFSLILESASTNQTSMYLCASRPGVTEAFFGQGTRLTVV.

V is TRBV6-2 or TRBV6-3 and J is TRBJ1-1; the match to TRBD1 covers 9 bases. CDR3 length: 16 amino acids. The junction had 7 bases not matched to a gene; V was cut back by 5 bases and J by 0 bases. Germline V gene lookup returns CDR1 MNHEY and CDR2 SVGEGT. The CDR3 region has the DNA TGTGCCAGCAGTAATACAGGGGGCGGGTTGAACACTGAAGCTTTCTTT. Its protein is CASSNTGGGLNTEAFF.

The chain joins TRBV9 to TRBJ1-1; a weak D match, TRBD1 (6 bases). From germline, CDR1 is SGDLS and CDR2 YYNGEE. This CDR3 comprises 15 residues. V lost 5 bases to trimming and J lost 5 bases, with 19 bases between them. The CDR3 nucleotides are TGTGCCAGCAGTTTCCTTCAGGGGATTGAGACTGAAGCTTTCTTT. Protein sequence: CASSFLQGIETEAFF.

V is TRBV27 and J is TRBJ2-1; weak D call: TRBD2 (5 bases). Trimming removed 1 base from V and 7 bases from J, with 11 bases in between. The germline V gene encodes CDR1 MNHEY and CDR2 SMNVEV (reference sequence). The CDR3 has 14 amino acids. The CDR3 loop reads CASSLYQRGNEQFF. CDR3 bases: TGTGCCAGCAGTTTATATCAGCGCGGGAATGAGCAGTTCTTC.

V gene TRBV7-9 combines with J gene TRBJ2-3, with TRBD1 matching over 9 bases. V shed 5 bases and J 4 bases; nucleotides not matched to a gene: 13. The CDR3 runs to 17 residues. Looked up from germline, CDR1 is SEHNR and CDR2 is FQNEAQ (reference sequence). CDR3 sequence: CASSLHITGGMADTQYF. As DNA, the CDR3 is TGTGCCAGCAGCCTTCACATTACAGGGGGCATGGCAGATACGCAGTATTTT. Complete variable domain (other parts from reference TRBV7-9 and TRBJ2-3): DTGVSQNPRHKITKRGQNVTFRCDPISEHNRLYWYRQTLGQGPEFLTYFQNEAQLEKSRLLSDRFSAERPKGSFSTLEIQRTEQGDSAMYLCASSLHITGGMADTQYFGPGTRLTVL.